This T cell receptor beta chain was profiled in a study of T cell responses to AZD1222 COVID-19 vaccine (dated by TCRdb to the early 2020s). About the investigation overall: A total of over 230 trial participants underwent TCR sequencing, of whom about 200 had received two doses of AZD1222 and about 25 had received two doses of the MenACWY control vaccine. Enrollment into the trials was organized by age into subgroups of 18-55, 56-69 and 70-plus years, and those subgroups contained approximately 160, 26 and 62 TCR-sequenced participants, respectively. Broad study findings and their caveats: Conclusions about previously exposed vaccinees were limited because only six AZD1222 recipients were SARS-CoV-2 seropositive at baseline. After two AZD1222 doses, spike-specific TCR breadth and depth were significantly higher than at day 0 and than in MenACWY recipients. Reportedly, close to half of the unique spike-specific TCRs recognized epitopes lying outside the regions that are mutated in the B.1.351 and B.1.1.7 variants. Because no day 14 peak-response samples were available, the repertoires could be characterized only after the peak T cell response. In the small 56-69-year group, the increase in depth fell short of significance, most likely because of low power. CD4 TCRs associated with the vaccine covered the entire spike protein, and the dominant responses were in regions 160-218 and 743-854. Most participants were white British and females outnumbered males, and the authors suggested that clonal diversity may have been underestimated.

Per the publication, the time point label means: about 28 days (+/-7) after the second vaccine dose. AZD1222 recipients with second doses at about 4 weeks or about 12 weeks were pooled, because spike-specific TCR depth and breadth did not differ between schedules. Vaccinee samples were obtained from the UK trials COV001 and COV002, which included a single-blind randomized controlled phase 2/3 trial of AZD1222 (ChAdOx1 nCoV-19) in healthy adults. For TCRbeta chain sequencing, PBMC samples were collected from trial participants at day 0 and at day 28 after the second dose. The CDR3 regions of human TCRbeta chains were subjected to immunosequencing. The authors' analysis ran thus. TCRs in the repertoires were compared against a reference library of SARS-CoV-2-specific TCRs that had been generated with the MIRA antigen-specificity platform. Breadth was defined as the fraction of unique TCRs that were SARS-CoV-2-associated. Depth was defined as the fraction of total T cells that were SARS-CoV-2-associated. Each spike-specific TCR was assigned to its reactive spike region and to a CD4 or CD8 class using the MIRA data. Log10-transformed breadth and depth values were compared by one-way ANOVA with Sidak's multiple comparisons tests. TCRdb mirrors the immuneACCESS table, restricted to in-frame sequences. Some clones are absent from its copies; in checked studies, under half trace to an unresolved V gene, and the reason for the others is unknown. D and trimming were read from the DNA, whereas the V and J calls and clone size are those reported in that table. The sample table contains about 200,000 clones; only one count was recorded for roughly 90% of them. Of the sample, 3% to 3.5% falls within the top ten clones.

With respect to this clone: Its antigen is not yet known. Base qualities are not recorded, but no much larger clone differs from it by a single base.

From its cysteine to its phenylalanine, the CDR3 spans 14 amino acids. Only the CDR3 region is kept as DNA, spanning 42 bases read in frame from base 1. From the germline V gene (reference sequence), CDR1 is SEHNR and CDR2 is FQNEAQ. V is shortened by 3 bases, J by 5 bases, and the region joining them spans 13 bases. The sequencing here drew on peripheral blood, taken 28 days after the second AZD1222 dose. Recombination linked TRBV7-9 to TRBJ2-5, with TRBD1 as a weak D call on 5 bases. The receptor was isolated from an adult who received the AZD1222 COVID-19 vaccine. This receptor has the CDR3 CASSFAPGRETQYF. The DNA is TGTGCCAGCAGCTTCGCACCAGGGCGGGAGACCCAGTACTTC.